The 29 T cell receptor beta chains below all came from one sample that was sequenced in a study of T cell responses to AZD1222 COVID-19 vaccine. The data were produced by immunoSEQ multiplex PCR, yet TCRdb's version contains in-frame clones alone and is incomplete. The data contain about 170,000 clones, 80% to 95% of them singletons. Sequences were derived from peripheral blood, sampled on day 0 of AZD1222 vaccination. The receptors come from an adult in good health.

This chain connects TRBV19 to TRBJ2-5, with unresolved D. The germline CDR1 and CDR2 sequences are LNHDA and SQIVND (reference sequence). CDR3 size: 14 residues. Trimming cost V 2 bases and J 3 bases, with 10 bases left between them. The CDR3 coding sequence is TGTGCCAGTAGTATATATGGAGCAGAAGAGACCCAGTACTTC. This sequence encodes CASSIYGAEETQYF.

The chain combines TRBV18 with TRBJ2-3; TRBD1 agrees at 10 bases. The CDR3 consists of 17 residues. V shed 1 base and J 2 bases; nucleotides not matched to a gene: 6. From germline, CDR1 is KGHSH and CDR2 LQKENI. The CDR3 coding sequence is TGTGCCAGCTCACCACTCCCGACAGGGGGCAACACAGATACGCAGTATTTT. It specifies CASSPLPTGGNTDTQYF.

Here the CDR3 reads CASSLGTSGTQETQYF. The DNA for the CDR3 is TGTGCCAGCAGCTTGGGGACTAGCGGAACCCAAGAGACCCAGTACTTC. This chain connects TRBV5-8 to TRBJ2-5, with 10 bases matching TRBD2. The CDR3 is made up of 16 amino acids. The germline V gene encodes CDR1 SGHTS and CDR2 YDEGEE. The J segment lost 1 base and the V segment lost 0 bases, leaving 3 bases of the junction unmatched.

The V call is TRBV7-2, the J call TRBJ2-7, with 8 bases that match TRBD2. Germline assignment: CDR1 SGHTA and CDR2 FQGNSA. The CDR3 has 15 amino acids. With V trimmed by 5 bases and J by 7 bases, 13 bases remained unmatched. The CDR3 DNA reads as TGTGCCAGCAGCCCCCCAGGACGGGGGGGGTTAGAGCAGTACTTC. Protein sequence: CASSPPGRGGLEQYF.

This sequence joins TRBV3-1 (or the pseudogene TRBV3-2) and TRBJ1-2, with D perhaps TRBD1 (6 bases). The V end was cut by 0 bases, the J end by 8 bases, with 16 bases between. Germline loops: CDR1 LGHDT, CDR2 YNNKEL (reference sequence). This CDR3 contains 15 residues. The CDR3 sequence is CASSQDRGRFGGYTF. The CDR3 DNA reads TGTGCCAGCAGCCAAGACAGGGGAAGGTTCGGGGGCTACACCTTC.

The chain joins TRBV27 to TRBJ1-3; TRBD1 might be the D (5 bases). Trimming left V 0 bases short and J 8 bases short, with 14 bases between. This CDR3 region has 15 residues. CDR1 is MNHEY, CDR2 SMNVEV, per germline (reference sequence). The CDR3 region has the DNA TGTGCCAGCAGTTTATCGGGGGGGGACCTCTACACCATATATTTT. This encodes CASSLSGGDLYTIYF.

This clone appeared a single time. V usage is TRBV7-2 and J usage is TRBJ2-2, with D hard to call. The V end was cut by 5 bases, the J end by 2 bases, with 9 bases between. CDR3 length equals 14 residues. CDR1 SGHTA and CDR2 FQGNSA come from the germline V gene. This CDR3 is CASSINFNTGELFF. CDR3 nucleotide sequence: TGTGCCAGCAGCATAAACTTTAACACCGGGGAGCTGTTTTTT.

Concerning this clone itself: The same CDR3 arises from other DNA sequences in this sample as well. The gene calls are TRBV29-1 and TRBJ1-1, with a tentative D call TRBD1 (5 bases). Germline V gene lookup returns CDR1 SQVTM and CDR2 ANQGSEA. Trimming removed 4 bases at V and 0 bases at J, with 9 bases between. This CDR3 is built from 13 residues. CDR3 nucleotide sequence: TGCAGCGTTGTAAGACAGCTGAACACTGAAGCTTTCTTT. This encodes CSVVRQLNTEAFF.

This clone showed up just once. The chain couples TRBV14 to TRBJ2-2; 8 nucleotides align to TRBD2. The CDR3 runs 16 residues. Germline V gene lookup returns CDR1 SGHDN and CDR2 FVKESK. V was clipped by 0 bases and J by 6 bases; unmatched bases: 6. The CDR3 region has the DNA TGTGCCAGCAGCCAAGACGGACTAGCCGGTTCCGGGGAGCTGTTTTTT. Protein sequence: CASSQDGLAGSGELFF.

This chain joins TRBV6-2 or TRBV6-3 and TRBJ2-3; no reliable D call. CDR3 size: 15 residues. The germline gives CDR1 MNHEY, CDR2 SVGEGT. The V end lost 2 bases, the J end lost 2 bases, and 11 bases lay between the germline ends. The CDR3 region has the DNA TGTGCCAGCAGTTACGGGCAGCCCTACACAGATACGCAGTATTTT. Translating gives CASSYGQPYTDTQYF.

This clone appeared once. The chain employs TRBV11-1 and TRBJ2-2; no firm D call. The CDR3 loop spans 14 amino acids. CDR1 is SGHAT and CDR2 is FQDESV in the germline V gene (reference sequence). Trimming left V 3 bases short and J 0 bases short, with 5 bases between. CDR3 in amino acids: CASSFNPNTGELFF. CDR3 DNA sequence: TGTGCCAGCAGCTTTAACCCGAACACCGGGGAGCTGTTTTTT.

CDR3 nucleotides: TGTGCCAGCAGCTTGGGCAGGCACTATGGCTACACCTTC. It specifies CASSLGRHYGYTF. The chain has TRBV5-4 and TRBJ1-2, with D unclear. Looked up from germline, CDR1 is SGHNT and CDR2 is YYREEE (reference sequence). The CDR3 has 13 amino acids. Trimming left V 0 bases short and J 3 bases short, with 6 bases between.

The V call is TRBV5-8, the J call TRBJ2-3, with no clear D. CDR1 is SGHTS and CDR2 is YDEGEE in the germline V gene. Trimming took off 4 bases at V and 3 bases at J, with 18 bases between the two ends. The CDR3 has 16 amino acids. The CDR3 loop is CASSLTMGWVTDTQYF. The CDR3, as DNA: TGTGCCAGCAGCCTAACCATGGGTTGGGTGACAGATACGCAGTATTTT. Full variable domain (rest looked up from reference TRBV5-8 and TRBJ2-3): EAGVTQSPTHLIKTRGQQATLRCSPISGHTSVYWYQQALGLGLQFLLWYDEGEERNRGNFPPRFSGRQFPNYSSELNVNALELEDSALYLCASSLTMGWVTDTQYFGPGTRLTVL.

CDR3 DNA sequence: TGCGCCAGCAGCCAAGCCGCTAGCGGGAGAGCCTACGAGCAGTACTTC. Residues: CASSQAASGRAYEQYF. V and J are TRBV4-1 and TRBJ2-7; 10 bases map to TRBD2. Looked up from germline, CDR1 is MGHRA and CDR2 is YSYEKL. V was pared by 1 base and J by 2 bases, with 5 bases of the junction left unmatched. This CDR3 region has 16 residues.

The chain carries TRBV5-5 and TRBJ2-5; D is possibly TRBD1 or TRBD2 (5 bases each). The V end lost 4 bases, the J end lost 4 bases, and 11 bases lay between the germline ends. Germline V gene lookup returns CDR1 SGHKS and CDR2 YYEKEE (reference sequence). The CDR3 is made up of 13 amino acids. As DNA, the CDR3 is TGTGCCAGCAGCCCGGGTGGGGGAGAGACCCAGTACTTC. This translates into CASSPGGGETQYF.

This clone was detected only a few times. This sequence joins TRBV30 and TRBJ2-5; no clear D. The CDR3 length is 14 residues. Trimming removed 3 bases at V and 7 bases at J, with 18 bases between. Germline lookup yields CDR1 GTSNPN and CDR2 SVGIG (reference sequence). The CDR3 here is CAWSAKLGWRTQYF. CDR3 sequence (DNA): TGTGCCTGGAGCGCTAAGCTCGGGTGGAGGACCCAGTACTTC. The full variable domain, its missing parts supplied by reference TRBV30 and TRBJ2-5, is SQTIHQWPATLVQPVGSPLSLECTVEGTSNPNLYWYRQAAGRGLQLLFYSVGIGQISSEVPQNLSASRPQDRQFILSSKKLLLSDSGFYLCAWSAKLGWRTQYFGPGTRLLVL.

The CDR3 here is CASSSRVSGGRTDTQYF. CDR3 coding DNA: TGTGCCAGCAGCTCGCGAGTTAGCGGGGGTCGCACAGATACGCAGTATTTT. V is TRBV7-2 and J is TRBJ2-3, with 9 nucleotides matching TRBD2. CDR1 is SGHTA and CDR2 is FQGNSA in the germline V gene. The trim removed 4 bases at V and 1 base at J, leaving 9 bases unmatched. This CDR3 comprises 17 residues.

V usage is TRBV29-1 and J usage is TRBJ1-2, with 8 bases matching TRBD1. The CDR3 extends over 15 amino acids. The V and J ends lost 2 bases and 3 bases, in that order; junction bases with no gene match: 8. In germline, CDR1 is SQVTM, CDR2 ANQGSEA. The CDR3 region has the DNA TGCAGCGTTGAAACGACAGGGGAAGTGGACTATGGCTACACCTTC. This sequence encodes CSVETTGEVDYGYTF.

This chain connects TRBV11-2 to TRBJ1-2; D possibly corresponds to TRBD1 (5 bases). The CDR3 extends over 14 amino acids. Trimming cost V 4 bases and J 8 bases, with 17 bases left between them. CDR1 is SGHAT, CDR2 FQNNGV, per germline. CDR3: CASSSSGGATGYTF. CDR3 DNA: TGTGCCAGCAGCTCTTCGGGAGGGGCCACCGGCTACACCTTC.

The V call is TRBV19, the J call TRBJ1-2; D gene uncertain. Germline CDR1 and CDR2: LNHDA and SQIVND (reference sequence). CDR3 length equals 13 residues. Trimming shortened V by 6 bases and J by 7 bases, and 15 bases separated the two germline ends. DNA of the CDR3: TGTGCCAGTAGCTCAGAAAGAGGCTCTGGCTACACCTTC. It specifies CASSSERGSGYTF.

The table lists this clone with a few counts. The J gene is TRBJ2-7, the V gene TRBV5-5; 8 positions match TRBD1. V shed 4 bases, J shed 5 bases, and the junction held 11 bases outside the gene matches. The germline V gene has CDR1 SGHKS and CDR2 YYEKEE (reference sequence). This CDR3 comprises 15 residues. This CDR3 is CASSEQGEYAHEQYF. The CDR3 bases are TGTGCCAGCAGCGAACAGGGGGAATACGCCCACGAGCAGTACTTC. The entire variable domain, with the rest obtained from reference TRBV5-5 and TRBJ2-7, is as follows: DAGVTQSPTHLIKTRGQQVTLRCSPISGHKSVSWYQQVLGQGPQFIFQYYEKEERGRGNFPDRFSARQFPNYSSELNVNALLLGDSALYLCASSEQGEYAHEQYFGPGTRLTVT.

The genes are TRBV6-5 and TRBJ2-7, with D possibly TRBD2 on 5 matching bases. The CDR3 contains 15 residues. Trimming pared 6 bases from V and 0 bases from J, leaving 15 bases between. Germline values: CDR1 MNHEY, CDR2 SVGAGI. This CDR3 is CASRPGYGSSYEQYF. DNA of the CDR3: TGTGCCAGCAGGCCCGGTTATGGGAGCTCCTACGAGCAGTACTTC.

This chain links TRBV25-1 with TRBJ1-3, with a tentative D call TRBD1 (5 bases). Germline CDR1 MGHDK, CDR2 SYGVNS. This CDR3 is 15 amino acids long. Trimming shortened V by 8 bases and J by 0 bases, and 14 bases separated the two germline ends. This CDR3 is CASGAPGSSGNTIYF. CDR3 DNA: TGTGCCAGCGGAGCCCCAGGGAGCTCTGGAAACACCATATATTTT.

The gene calls are TRBV2 and TRBJ2-7; 9 bases match TRBD1. Germline CDR1 SNHLY, CDR2 FYNNEI. CDR3 length: 12 amino acids. The V gene end was trimmed by 7 bases and the J gene end by 6 bases; junction bases not matched to a gene: 4. The CDR3 here is CASTATGGEQYF. The CDR3 coding sequence is TGTGCCAGCACGGCGACAGGGGGCGAGCAGTACTTC.

For the CDR3, the DNA is TGTGCCAGCAGCTCTCCAGGGGCTGGAAACACCATATATTTT. It codes for CASSSPGAGNTIYF. The genes are TRBV11-2 and TRBJ1-3; maybe TRBD1 (6 bases). Trimming removed 4 bases at V and 2 bases at J, with 9 bases between. Germline V gives CDR1 SGHAT, CDR2 FQNNGV. The CDR3 consists of 14 residues.

The rearrangement uses TRBV19 and TRBJ2-7; D gene ambiguous. This CDR3 spans 12 amino acids. Looked up from germline, CDR1 is LNHDA and CDR2 is SQIVND (reference sequence). Trimming took off 6 bases at V and 2 bases at J, with 8 bases between the two ends. The CDR3 DNA reads TGTGCCAGTAGCTACAGTACCTACGAGCAGTACTTC. Its translation: CASSYSTYEQYF.

This rearrangement joins TRBV6-5 to TRBJ1-6; D remains unclear. Trimming left V 7 bases short and J 1 base short, with 11 bases between. The CDR3 contains 15 residues. The germline V gene has CDR1 MNHEY and CDR2 SVGAGI. In nucleotides, the CDR3 is TGTGCCAGCAACCCCGGGAGATCCTATAATTCACCCCTCCACTTT. The encoded protein is CASNPGRSYNSPLHF.

CDR3 bases: TGTGCCAGCAGCCGCCCCCGGGAGGGACGGGACTATGGCTACACCTTC. It specifies CASSRPREGRDYGYTF. The chain links TRBV5-6 to TRBJ1-2; D is possibly TRBD1 (5 bases). Trimming left V 4 bases short and J 3 bases short, with 19 bases between. In germline, CDR1 is SGHDT, CDR2 YYEEEE. The CDR3 is 16 amino acids.

The V gene is TRBV18, the J gene TRBJ1-1, with 9 bases lining up with TRBD1. CDR1 is KGHSH and CDR2 is LQKENI in the germline V gene. V lost 0 bases, J lost 6 bases, and 5 bases stayed unmatched. The CDR3 extends over 15 amino acids. CDR3 coding DNA: TGTGCCAGCTCACCACCCACAGGGGGCAGCGCTGAAGCTTTCTTT. This translates into CASSPPTGGSAEAFF.